Presented here are 2 T cell receptor beta chains from one specimen sequenced in a study of neoadjuvant anti-PD-1 for oral cavity cancer. The assay was immunoSEQ multiplex PCR, and TCRdb's table has in-frame clones only and misses some. The table lists tens of thousands of clones, approximately 82% of them singletons. This specimen was PBMCs, taken before nivolumab (anti-PD-1) treatment. Every receptor here comes from a person aged 35-79 years with oral cavity squamous cell carcinoma.

This sequence joins TRBV6-1 and TRBJ1-2; 7 nucleotides agree with TRBD1. This CDR3 has 13 residues. The V segment lost 6 bases and the J segment 3 bases; nucleotides outside the gene matches: 4. Germline V gene lookup returns CDR1 MNHNS and CDR2 SASEGT. DNA for the CDR3: TGTGCCAGCAGCCAGACAGGGTACTATGGCTACACCTTC. This translates into CASSQTGYYGYTF.

V and J are TRBV4-1 and TRBJ2-3; D call uncertain. Trimming took off 2 bases at V and 0 bases at J, with 15 bases between the two ends. Germline lookup yields CDR1 MGHRA and CDR2 YSYEKL. The CDR3 loop spans 17 amino acids. CDR3 amino acids: CASSQTRAGLSTDTQYF. The CDR3 bases are TGCGCCAGCAGCCAAACCCGGGCAGGCCTAAGCACAGATACGCAGTATTTT.